This T cell receptor (beta chain) was profiled in a study of Graves' ophthalmopathy and Graves' hyperthyroidism (dated by TCRdb to between 2017 and 2018). For the wider study: Peripheral blood was collected at initial diagnosis, before any treatment. The study used TCR beta repertoire signatures to distinguish Graves' ophthalmopathy from Graves' hyperthyroidism and to predict progression to ophthalmopathy. In total, under 150 blood samples were TCR-sequenced: approximately 40 ophthalmopathy, 80 or so hyperthyroidism and around 17 hyperthyroidism-to-ophthalmopathy patients. To explore V-J signatures distinguishing ophthalmopathy from hyperthyroidism, a discovery set of about 99 patients (around 42 ophthalmopathy, some 57 stable hyperthyroidism) was enrolled. For independent validation, a separate cohort was made up of fewer than 20 hyperthyroidism patients plus 17 patients who later progressed from hyperthyroidism to ophthalmopathy. In over 5 hyperthyroidism patients, the T-cell repertoire of thyroid tissue was compared with the T-cell repertoire of blood. Once sampling was done, hyperthyroidism patients were given methimazole at a starting dose of 30 mg daily, while ophthalmopathy patients were given high-dose intravenous methylprednisolone. What the study reported, not specific to this receptor: No statistical method was used to predetermine the sample size, and group allocation was not hidden from the investigators. In validation, the model predicted ophthalmopathy progression with 55% to 71% sensitivity and approximately 72% specificity; some 13 predicted patients were CT-confirmed with GO in a median of approximately 6.2 months. In cross-validation, the 13-signature model distinguished ophthalmopathy from stable hyperthyroidism with nearly 90% sensitivity and around 81% specificity, while in the test set the corresponding values were approximately 79% and 70%. Most expanded thyroid clonotypes with frequency above 0.001 were also detected in blood, suggesting blood repertoires may reflect the thyroid immune response.

Ophthalmopathy patients had moderately to severely active disease, Clinical Activity Score of at least 3, NOSPECS grade of at least 4, and disease duration under 3 months. Anyone with other autoimmune diseases, uncontrolled infections, pregnancy or lactation was excluded from the study. Diagnosis was based on clinical symptoms, serum thyroxine, TRAb, thyroid ultrasound and orbital computed tomography. Using Ficoll-Paque density gradient centrifugation, PBMCs were isolated from 10 ml of fresh peripheral blood. Total RNA was extracted with Trizol reagent and quality-checked on an Agilent 2100 Bioanalyzer. Reading the germline V gene gives CDR1 SGDLS and CDR2 YYNGEE. The CDR3 sequence holds 19 residues, the cysteine and phenylalanine included. Of all the DNA, just the CDR3 is kept, 57 bases in frame from base 1. For this chain, trimming is 4 bases at the V end and 3 bases at the J end, and the number of junction bases without a gene match is 14.

TCR beta CDR3 regions were amplified from RNA transcripts for repertoire sequencing. HTBI primers and the Qiagen OneStep RT-PCR kit were used in a first-round RT-PCR, which was followed by a second-round multiplex PCR, size selection and purification. The libraries underwent paired-end sequencing with 100 bp reads on an Illumina HiSeq2000. From the authors' description of their analysis: SOAPnuke was used to process the reads, throwing out any read that had adapters, had uncalled bases, had a mean Phred below 15, or lacked an exact constant-primer or identifier match. High-quality paired reads were merged with COPE v1.2.5. Each unique nucleotide sequence was defined as a clonotype, and clonotypes were aligned to IMGT TRB V, D and J references with MiTCR v1.1. Analysis was restricted to V-J combinations with a frequency above 0.0001, which covered 99% to 99.2% of repertoires. For each V-J combination, a TCR clonal expansion and chaos score was defined as F50 clonal expansion divided by the chaos observed in the TCRdist matrix. Welch's t-statistics and random forest were used to reduce the features to 10 to 15 V-J combinations, which were then used as input to a naive Bayes classifier. The Morisita-Horn index was used to measure how similar the thyroid and blood repertoires were. In TCRdb, the public reads were trimmed at Q25 with fastp and aligned with MiXCR, with productive beta chains retained. Rows matching on CDR3 protein sequence are summarized as one entry with the most common DNA and genes. The V and J calls follow TCRdb's processing rather than the paper's. In all, the sample holds about 740,000 distinct CDR3 sequences, and roughly 41% of those were seen once. 40% to 55% of the sample goes to the ten largest clones.

To note about this clonotype: Its antigen specificity is not known. The sample holds no much larger clone one base away, and base qualities are not on file.

This TCR was recovered from an adult man with Graves' ophthalmopathy. The sequenced material came from peripheral blood. This receptor chain uses TRBV9 and TRBJ2-6; TRBD1 lines up with 9 middle nucleotides. The CDR3 region: CASSRGLRDRVGGANVLTF. The nucleotide sequence reads as follows: TGTGCCAGCAGCAGAGGGCTCCGGGACAGGGTCGGTGGGGCCAACGTCCTGACTTTC.